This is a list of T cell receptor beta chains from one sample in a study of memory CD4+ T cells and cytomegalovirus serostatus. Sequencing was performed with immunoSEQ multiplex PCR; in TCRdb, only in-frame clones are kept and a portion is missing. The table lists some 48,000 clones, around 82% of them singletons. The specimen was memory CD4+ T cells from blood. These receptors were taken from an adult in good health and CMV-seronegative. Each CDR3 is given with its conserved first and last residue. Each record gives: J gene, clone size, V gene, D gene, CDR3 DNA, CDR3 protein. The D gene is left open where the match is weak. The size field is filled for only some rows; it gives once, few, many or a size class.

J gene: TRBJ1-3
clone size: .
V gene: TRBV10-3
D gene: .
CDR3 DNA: TGTGCCATCAGACAATCAGCTGGAAACACCATATATTTT
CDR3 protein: CAIRQSAGNTIYF

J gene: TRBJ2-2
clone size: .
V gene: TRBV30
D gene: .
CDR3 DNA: TGTGCCTGGAGTGTAGGGTGGCAGGGCCGAACCGGGGAGCTGTTTTTT
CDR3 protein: CAWSVGWQGRTGELFF

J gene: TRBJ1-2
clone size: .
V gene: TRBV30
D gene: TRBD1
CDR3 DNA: TGTGCCTGGGACAGGGGCGGCTATGGCTACACCTTC
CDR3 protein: CAWDRGGYGYTF

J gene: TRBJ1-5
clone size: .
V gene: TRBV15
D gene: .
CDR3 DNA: TGTGCCACCAGCAGAGATCCTGATCAGCCCCAGCATTTT
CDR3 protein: CATSRDPDQPQHF

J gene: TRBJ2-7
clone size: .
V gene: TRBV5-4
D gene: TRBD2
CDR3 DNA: TGTGCCAGCAGCTGGCAACTAGCGGGAGGATTATACGAGCAGTACTTC
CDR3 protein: CASSWQLAGGLYEQYF

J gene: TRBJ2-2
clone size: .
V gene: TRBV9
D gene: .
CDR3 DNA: TGTGCCAGCAGCGTGCTCCCGAACACCGGGGAGCTGTTTTTT
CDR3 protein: CASSVLPNTGELFF

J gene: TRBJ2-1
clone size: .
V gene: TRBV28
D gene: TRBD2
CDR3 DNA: TGTGCCAGCAGACAGTTCTTCAAGGCTAGCGGGAGGGCCGTTGAGCAGTTCTTC
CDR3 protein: CASRQFFKASGRAVEQFF

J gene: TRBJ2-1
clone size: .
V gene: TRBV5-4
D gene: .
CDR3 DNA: TGTGCCAGCAGCTTGGCGGCAGGCCAGGGGGGTGAGCAGTTCTTC
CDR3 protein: CASSLAAGQGGEQFF

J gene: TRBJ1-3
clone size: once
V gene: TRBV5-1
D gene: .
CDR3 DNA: TGCGCCAGCAGCTTGGCCCCGGGAATCTCTGGAAACACCATATATTTT
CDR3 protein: CASSLAPGISGNTIYF

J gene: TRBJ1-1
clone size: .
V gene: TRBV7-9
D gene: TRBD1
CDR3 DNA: TGTGCCAGCAGCTTGGGGACAGGGAATGAAGCTTTCTTT
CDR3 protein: CASSLGTGNEAFF

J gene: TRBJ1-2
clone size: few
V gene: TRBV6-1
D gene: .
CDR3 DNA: TGTGCCAGCAGAATAAACACAGGGACCTCCTATGGCTACACCTTC
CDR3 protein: CASRINTGTSYGYTF

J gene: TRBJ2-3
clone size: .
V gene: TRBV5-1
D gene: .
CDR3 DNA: TGCGCCACCTCTCGTATGGAGGTGACAGATACGCAGTATTTT
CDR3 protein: CATSRMEVTDTQYF

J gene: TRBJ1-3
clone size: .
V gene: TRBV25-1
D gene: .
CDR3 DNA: TGTGCCAGCAGTATCTTAGGGGCCAGCTCTGGAAACACCATATATTTT
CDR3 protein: CASSILGASSGNTIYF

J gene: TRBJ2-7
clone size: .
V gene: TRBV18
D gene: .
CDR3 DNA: TGTGCCAGCTCACCAAGAACAGGGATATACGAGCAGTACTTC
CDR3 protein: CASSPRTGIYEQYF

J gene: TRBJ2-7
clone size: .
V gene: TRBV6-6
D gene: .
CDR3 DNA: TGTGCCAGCAGTTACTCGTTTACAGGCCCCTACGAGCAGTACTTC
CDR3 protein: CASSYSFTGPYEQYF

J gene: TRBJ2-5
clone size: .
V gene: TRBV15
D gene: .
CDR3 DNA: TGTGCCACCAGCAGCGCTTTAGGACGGGATCAAGAGACCCAGTACTTC
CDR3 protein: CATSSALGRDQETQYF

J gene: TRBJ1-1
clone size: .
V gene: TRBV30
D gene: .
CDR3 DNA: TGTGCCTGGAGTTCATACAGGGTAGGGGCTGAAGCTTTCTTT
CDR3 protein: CAWSSYRVGAEAFF

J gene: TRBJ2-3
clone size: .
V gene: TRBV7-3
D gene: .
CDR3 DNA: TGTGCCAGCAGCAACACAGATACGCAGTATTTT
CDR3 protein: CASSNTDTQYF

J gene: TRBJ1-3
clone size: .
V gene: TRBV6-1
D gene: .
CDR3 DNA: TGTGCCAGCAGTTCCTCAGGGTCTGGAAACACCATATATTTT
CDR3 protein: CASSSSGSGNTIYF

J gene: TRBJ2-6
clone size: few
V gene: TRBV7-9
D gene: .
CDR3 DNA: TGTGCCAGCAGCTTACGAAGGAGCTCTGGGGCCAACGTCCTGACTTTC
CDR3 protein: CASSLRRSSGANVLTF

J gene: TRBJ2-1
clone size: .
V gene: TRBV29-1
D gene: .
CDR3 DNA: TGCAGCGTGCGCCTCACTATCAATGAGCAGTTCTTC
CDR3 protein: CSVRLTINEQFF

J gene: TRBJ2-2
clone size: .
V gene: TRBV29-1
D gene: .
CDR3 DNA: TGCAGCGTTGTCTGGGGATTGAACACCGGGGAGCTGTTTTTT
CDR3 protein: CSVVWGLNTGELFF

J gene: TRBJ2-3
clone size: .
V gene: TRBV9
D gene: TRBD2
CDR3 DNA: TGTGCCAGCAGCGTTACTAGCGGGAAGGAGGCAGATACGCAGTATTTT
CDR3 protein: CASSVTSGKEADTQYF

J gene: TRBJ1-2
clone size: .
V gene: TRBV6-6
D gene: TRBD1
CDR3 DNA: TGTGCCAGCACCCTAGGGGGCATTGGCTACACCTTC
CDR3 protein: CASTLGGIGYTF

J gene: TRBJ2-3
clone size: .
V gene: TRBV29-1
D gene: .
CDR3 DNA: TGCAGCGTTGCCCCCACAGATACGCAGTATTTT
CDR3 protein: CSVAPTDTQYF

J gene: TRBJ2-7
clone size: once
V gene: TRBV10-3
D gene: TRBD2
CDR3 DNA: TGTGCCATCAGTGCCGGGACTAGGGCCTACGAGCAGTACTTC
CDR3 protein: CAISAGTRAYEQYF

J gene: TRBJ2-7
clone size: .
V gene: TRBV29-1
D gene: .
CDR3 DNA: TGCAGCGTTGAATTGGACCCTAAGAACGAGCAGTACTTC
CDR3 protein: CSVELDPKNEQYF

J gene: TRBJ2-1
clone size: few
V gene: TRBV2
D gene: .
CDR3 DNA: TGTGCCAGCACCCCGGGACGAAGCTCCTACAATGAGCAGTTCTTC
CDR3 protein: CASTPGRSSYNEQFF

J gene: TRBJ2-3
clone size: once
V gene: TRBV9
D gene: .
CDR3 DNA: TGTGCCAGCAGCGCCGACGGGCCGGCGGATACGCAGTATTTT
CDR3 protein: CASSADGPADTQYF

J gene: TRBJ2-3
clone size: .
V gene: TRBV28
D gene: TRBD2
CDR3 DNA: TGTGCCAGCACCAAAAAACCTAGCGGGAGGTCTGATACGCAGTATTTT
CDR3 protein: CASTKKPSGRSDTQYF

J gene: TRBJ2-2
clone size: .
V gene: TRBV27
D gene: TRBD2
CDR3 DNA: TGTGCCAGCAGTTTCTTCGGGACTAGCGGGTTCGCCGGGGAGCTGTTTTTT
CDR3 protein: CASSFFGTSGFAGELFF

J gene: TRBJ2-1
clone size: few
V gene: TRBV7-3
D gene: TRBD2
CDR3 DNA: TGTGCCAGCAGCCCAGCAGCGGGGCCCTACAATGAGCAGTTCTTC
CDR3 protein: CASSPAAGPYNEQFF

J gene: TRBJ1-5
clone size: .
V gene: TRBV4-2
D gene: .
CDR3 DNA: TGTGCCAGCAGCCAAGATCCCCCGGGACAAGGAAATCAGCCCCAGCATTTT
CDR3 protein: CASSQDPPGQGNQPQHF

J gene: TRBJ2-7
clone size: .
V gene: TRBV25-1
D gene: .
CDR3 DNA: TGTGCCAGCAGTGCTGGGCTTAACGAGCAGTACTTC
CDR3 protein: CASSAGLNEQYF

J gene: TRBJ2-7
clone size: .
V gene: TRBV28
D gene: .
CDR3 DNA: TGTGCCAGCAGCTGGACGTCTAAACCCTACGAGCAGTACTTC
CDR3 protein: CASSWTSKPYEQYF

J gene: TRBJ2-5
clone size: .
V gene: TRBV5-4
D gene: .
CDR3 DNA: TGTGCCAGCAGCTTCGGGACGTCCCGAGAGACCCAGTACTTC
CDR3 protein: CASSFGTSRETQYF

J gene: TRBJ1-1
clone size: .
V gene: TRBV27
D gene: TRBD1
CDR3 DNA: TGTGCCAGCAGTTTATTTCCAGGGGGCGGATTTCGGGAAGCTTTCTTT
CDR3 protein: CASSLFPGGGFREAFF

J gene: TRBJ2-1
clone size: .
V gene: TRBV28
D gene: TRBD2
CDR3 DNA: TGTGCCAGCAGTTCCTCGGGACTAGCAGACAACAATGAGCAGTTCTTC
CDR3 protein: CASSSSGLADNNEQFF

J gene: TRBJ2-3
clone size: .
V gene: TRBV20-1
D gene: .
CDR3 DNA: TGCAGTGCTACCCTCGCAGATACGCAGTATTTT
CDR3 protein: CSATLADTQYF

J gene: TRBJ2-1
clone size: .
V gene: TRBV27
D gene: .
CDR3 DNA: TGTGCCAGCAGCTCTTGGACTCGCTCCTACAATGAGCAGTTCTTC
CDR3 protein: CASSSWTRSYNEQFF

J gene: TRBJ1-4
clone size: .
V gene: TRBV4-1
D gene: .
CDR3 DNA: TGCGCCAGCAGCCAAGATCGGAGTCGGGGGAGGGAAAAACTGTTTTTT
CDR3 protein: CASSQDRSRGREKLFF

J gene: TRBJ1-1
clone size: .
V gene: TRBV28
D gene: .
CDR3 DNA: TGTGCCAGCAGTTTACCCGGACAGCTCAACACTGAAGCTTTCTTT
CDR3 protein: CASSLPGQLNTEAFF

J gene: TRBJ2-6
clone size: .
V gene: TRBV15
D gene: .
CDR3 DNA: TGTGCCACCAGCAGCCGAACAGCCTCTGGGGCCAACGTCCTGACTTTC
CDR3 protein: CATSSRTASGANVLTF

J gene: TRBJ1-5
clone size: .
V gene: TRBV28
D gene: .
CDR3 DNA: TGTGCCAGCAGGGAGTGGTGGGGCAATCAGCCCCAGCATTTT
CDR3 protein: CASREWWGNQPQHF

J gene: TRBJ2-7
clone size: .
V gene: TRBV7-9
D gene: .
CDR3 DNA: TGTGCCAGCAGCTTAGGGAATTTGGCAAACTACGAGCAGTACTTC
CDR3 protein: CASSLGNLANYEQYF

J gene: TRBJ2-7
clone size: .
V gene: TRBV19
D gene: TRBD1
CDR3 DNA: TGTGCCAGTAGTCAGCCGGGACAGGGATCGAACCACGAGCAGTACTTC
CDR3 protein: CASSQPGQGSNHEQYF

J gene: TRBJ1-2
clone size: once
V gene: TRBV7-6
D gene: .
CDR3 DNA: TGTGCCAGCAGCTTAGGCAGGGGCAACTATGGCTACACCTTC
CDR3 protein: CASSLGRGNYGYTF

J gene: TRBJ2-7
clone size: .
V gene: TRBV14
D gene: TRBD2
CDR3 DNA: TGTGCCAGCAGCCTTAGATGGGTAGCGGGAGCCCCCTACGAGCAGTACTTC
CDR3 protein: CASSLRWVAGAPYEQYF

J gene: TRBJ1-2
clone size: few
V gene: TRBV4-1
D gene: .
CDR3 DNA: TGCGCCAGCAGCCAAGTGGGCCCGGGCGGCTACACCTTC
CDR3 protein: CASSQVGPGGYTF

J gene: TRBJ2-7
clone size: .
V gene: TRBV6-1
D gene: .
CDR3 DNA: TGTGCCAGCAACACCGGGACGCCCAGCTCCTACGAGCAGTACTTC
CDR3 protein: CASNTGTPSSYEQYF

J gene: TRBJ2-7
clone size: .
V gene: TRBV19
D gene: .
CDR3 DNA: TGTGCCAGTAGTGCAGGAGCTAGCTCCTACGAGCAGTACTTC
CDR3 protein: CASSAGASSYEQYF

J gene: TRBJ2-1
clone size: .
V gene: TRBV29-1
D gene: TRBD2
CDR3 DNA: TGCAGCGTTTTGACTAGCGGATCCTACAATGAGCAGTTCTTC
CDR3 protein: CSVLTSGSYNEQFF

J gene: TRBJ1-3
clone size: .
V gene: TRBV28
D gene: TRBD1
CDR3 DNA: TGTGCCAGCAGTCCTATACAGGGGGTCTCTGGAAACACCATATATTTT
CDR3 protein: CASSPIQGVSGNTIYF

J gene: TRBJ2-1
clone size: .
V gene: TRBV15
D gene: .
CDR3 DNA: TGTGCCACCAGCAGTCGGGGGTTGACGACAGGGTCGAACTTAAAAATCTGGGATGAGCAGTTCTTC
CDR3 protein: CATSSRGLTTGSNLKIWDEQFF

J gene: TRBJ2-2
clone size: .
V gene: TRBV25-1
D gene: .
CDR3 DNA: TGTGCCAGCAGTGCTTTGGCAGGGGTGGACGGGGAGCTGTTTTTT
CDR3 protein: CASSALAGVDGELFF

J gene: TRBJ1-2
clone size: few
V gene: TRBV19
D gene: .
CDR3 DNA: TGTGCCAGTAGCCAGGGATCTACGACGTATGGCTACACCTTC
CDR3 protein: CASSQGSTTYGYTF

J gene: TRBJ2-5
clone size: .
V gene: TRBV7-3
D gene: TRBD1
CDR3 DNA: TGTGCCAGCAGCAACGCCGGACAGGGGCAGACCCAGTACTTC
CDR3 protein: CASSNAGQGQTQYF

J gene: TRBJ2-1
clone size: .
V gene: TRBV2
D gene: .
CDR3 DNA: TGTGCCAGCAGCGGCACTTTGATAGGTGAGCAGTTCTTC
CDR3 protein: CASSGTLIGEQFF

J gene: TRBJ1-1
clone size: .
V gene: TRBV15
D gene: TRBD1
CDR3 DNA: TGTGCCACCAGCCGCCTAGACAGGGGGAACACTGAAGCTTTCTTT
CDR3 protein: CATSRLDRGNTEAFF

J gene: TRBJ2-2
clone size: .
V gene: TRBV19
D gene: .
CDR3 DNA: TGTGCCAGTAGTCTCAGGGGCCTGAACACCGGGGAGCTGTTTTTT
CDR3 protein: CASSLRGLNTGELFF